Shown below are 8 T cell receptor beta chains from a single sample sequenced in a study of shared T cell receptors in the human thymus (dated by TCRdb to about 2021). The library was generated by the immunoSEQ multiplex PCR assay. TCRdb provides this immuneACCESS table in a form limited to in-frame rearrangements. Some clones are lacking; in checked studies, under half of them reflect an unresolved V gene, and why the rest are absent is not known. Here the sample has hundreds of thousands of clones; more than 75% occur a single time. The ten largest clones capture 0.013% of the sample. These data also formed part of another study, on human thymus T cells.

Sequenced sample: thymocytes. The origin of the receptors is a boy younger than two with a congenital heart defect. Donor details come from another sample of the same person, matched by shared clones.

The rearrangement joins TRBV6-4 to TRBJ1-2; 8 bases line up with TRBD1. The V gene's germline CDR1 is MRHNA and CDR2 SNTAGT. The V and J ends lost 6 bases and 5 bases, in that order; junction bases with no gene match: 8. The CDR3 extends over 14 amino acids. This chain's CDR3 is CASSLSGTGYGYTF. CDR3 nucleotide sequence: TGTGCCAGCAGCCTGTCCGGGACAGGTTATGGCTACACCTTC.

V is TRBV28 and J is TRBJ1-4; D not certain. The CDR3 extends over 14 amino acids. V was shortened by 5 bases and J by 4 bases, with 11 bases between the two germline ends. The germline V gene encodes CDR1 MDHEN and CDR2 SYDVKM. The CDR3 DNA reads TGTGCCAGCAGTAGAGTAGAGATTAATGAAAAACTGTTTTTT. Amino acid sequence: CASSRVEINEKLFF.

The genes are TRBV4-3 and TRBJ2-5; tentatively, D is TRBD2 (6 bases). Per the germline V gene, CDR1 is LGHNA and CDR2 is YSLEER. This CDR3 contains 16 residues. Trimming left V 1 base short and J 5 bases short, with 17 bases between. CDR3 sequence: CASSQVGLAKVETQYF. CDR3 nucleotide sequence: TGCGCCAGCAGCCAAGTAGGGCTAGCGAAAGTGGAGACCCAGTACTTC.

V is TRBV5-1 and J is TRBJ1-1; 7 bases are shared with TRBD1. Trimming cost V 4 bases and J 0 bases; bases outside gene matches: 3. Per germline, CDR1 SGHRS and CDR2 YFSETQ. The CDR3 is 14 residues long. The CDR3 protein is CASSEGQMNTEAFF. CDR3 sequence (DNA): TGCGCCAGCAGCGAGGGACAGATGAACACTGAAGCTTTCTTT. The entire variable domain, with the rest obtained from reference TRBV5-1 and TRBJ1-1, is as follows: KAGVTQTPRYLIKTRGQQVTLSCSPISGHRSVSWYQQTPGQGLQFLFEYFSETQRNKGNFPGRFSGRQFSNSRSEMNVSTLELGDSALYLCASSEGQMNTEAFFGQGTRLTVV.

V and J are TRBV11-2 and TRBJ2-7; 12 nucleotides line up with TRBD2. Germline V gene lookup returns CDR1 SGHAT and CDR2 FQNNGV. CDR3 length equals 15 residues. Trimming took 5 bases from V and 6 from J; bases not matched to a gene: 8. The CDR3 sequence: CASSPSGRAGCEQYF. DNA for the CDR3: TGTGCCAGCAGCCCTAGCGGGAGGGCCGGGTGCGAGCAGTACTTC.

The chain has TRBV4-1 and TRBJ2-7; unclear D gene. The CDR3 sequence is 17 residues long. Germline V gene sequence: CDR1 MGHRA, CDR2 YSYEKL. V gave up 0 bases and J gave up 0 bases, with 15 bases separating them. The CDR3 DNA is TGCGCCAGCAGCCAAGATACGAGGCTAAGCGACTCCTACGAGCAGTACTTC. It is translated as CASSQDTRLSDSYEQYF.

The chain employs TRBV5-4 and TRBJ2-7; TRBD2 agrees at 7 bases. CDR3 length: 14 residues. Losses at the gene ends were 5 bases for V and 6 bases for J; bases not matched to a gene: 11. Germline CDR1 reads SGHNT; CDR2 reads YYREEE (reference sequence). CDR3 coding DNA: TGTGCCAGCAGGTTAGCGGGCTATTCTGGCGAGCAGTACTTC. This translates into CASRLAGYSGEQYF.

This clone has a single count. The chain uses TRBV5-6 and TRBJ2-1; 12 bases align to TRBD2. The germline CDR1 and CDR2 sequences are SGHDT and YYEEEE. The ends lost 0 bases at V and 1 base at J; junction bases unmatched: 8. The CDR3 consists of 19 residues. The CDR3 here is CASSLAKASGRASYNEQFF. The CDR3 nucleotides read TGTGCCAGCAGCTTGGCCAAGGCTAGCGGGAGGGCTTCCTACAATGAGCAGTTCTTC. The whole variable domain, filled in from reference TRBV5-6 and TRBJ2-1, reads DAGVTQSPTHLIKTRGQQVTLRCSPKSGHDTVSWYQQALGQGPQFIFQYYEEEERQRGNFPDRFSGHQFPNYSSELNVNALLLGDSALYLCASSLAKASGRASYNEQFFGPGTRLTVL.